These 2 T cell receptor beta chains came from one sample sequenced in a study of T-cell memory formation after mild COVID-19. Via MiXCR, TCRdb re-called the 5' RACE reads, giving one row per CDR3 protein. The table records 350,000 to 450,000 distinct CDR3 sequences, roughly 26% of them present only once. The sample taken for sequencing was PBMCs or a T cell subset sorted from them (not recorded which). Receptors originate from an adult woman who had mild COVID-19 (a few samples of this study predate the infection). Cell type and time point are not known.

The genes are TRBV12-5 and TRBJ1-1; D gene unclear. With 3 bases removed from V and 3 bases from J, the gap between germline ends came to 8 bases. Germline loops: CDR1 LGHNT, CDR2 FRNRAP. The CDR3 loop spans 13 amino acids. CDR3 loop: CASGFYTYTEAFF. CDR3 DNA: TGTGCTAGTGGTTTTTACACCTACACTGAAGCTTTCTTT.

V usage is TRBV4-2 and J usage is TRBJ2-7; D is undetermined. From germline, CDR1 is LGHNA and CDR2 YNFKEQ. V lost 1 base, J lost 4 bases, and 14 bases lay in between. This CDR3 region has 15 residues. CDR3 protein: CASSQATERPYEQYF. The CDR3 nucleotides read TGTGCCAGCAGCCAAGCGACGGAGCGCCCTTACGAGCAGTACTTC.